Reported below is one T cell receptor beta chain. This record comes from a study of multiple sclerosis patients with progressive multifocal leukoencephalopathy. Indicated time point: time of PML onset. T3 refers to blood collected at the onset of PML. The V gene lost 6 bases and the J gene lost 6 bases, with 13 bases spanning the gap. The CDR3 is 13 residues long. Spiked into each PCR were synthetic inline TR CDR3 controls of all V-J pairings. TCRdb's copy holds only in-frame clones and misses some; the assay was immunoSEQ multiplex PCR. This sample yields roughly 32,000 clones, of which roughly nine tenths are seen a single time; under 4% belongs to the top ten.

Sequenced here: PBMCs, sampled from a patient treated with natalizumab. The V gene is TRBV5-3, the J gene TRBJ1-3; unclear D gene. TRBV5-3 is an open reading frame whose function is uncertain. This TCR was recovered from a human donor with progressive multifocal leukoencephalopathy. The CDR3 DNA reads as TGTGCCAGAACCCTTGGCGGATTAAACACCATATATTTT. Protein: CARTLGGLNTIYF.